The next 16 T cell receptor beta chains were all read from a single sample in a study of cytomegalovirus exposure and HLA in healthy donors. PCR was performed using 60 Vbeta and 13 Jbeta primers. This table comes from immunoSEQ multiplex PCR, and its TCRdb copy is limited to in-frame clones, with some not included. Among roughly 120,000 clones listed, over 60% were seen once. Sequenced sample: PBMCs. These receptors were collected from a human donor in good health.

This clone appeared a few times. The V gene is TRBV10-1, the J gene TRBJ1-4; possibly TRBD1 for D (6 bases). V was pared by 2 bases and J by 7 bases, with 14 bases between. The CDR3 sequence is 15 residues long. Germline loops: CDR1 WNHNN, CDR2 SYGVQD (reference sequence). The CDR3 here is CASSEGQGLGEKLFF. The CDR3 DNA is TGCGCCAGCAGTGAGGGTCAGGGGCTGGGTGAAAAACTGTTTTTT.

CDR3 sequence reads: CAISESFGLGGGKSYEQYF. The CDR3 coding sequence is TGTGCCATCAGTGAGTCGTTCGGGTTGGGCGGAGGAAAGTCCTACGAGCAGTACTTC. J is TRBJ2-7 and V is TRBV10-3; D is possibly TRBD2 (5 bases). This CDR3 region has 19 residues. V was trimmed by 0 bases and J by 1 base, leaving 22 bases between them. The germline gives CDR1 ENHRY, CDR2 SYGVKD.

CDR3 protein: CASRGLEAFF. In DNA form, the CDR3 reads TGTGCCAGCAGGGGCCTTGAAGCTTTCTTT. The chain combines TRBV6-6 with TRBJ1-1; the D is unclear. This CDR3 comprises 10 residues. Trimming shortened V by 6 bases and J by 7 bases, and 6 bases separated the two germline ends. Germline V gives CDR1 MNHNY, CDR2 SVGAGI (reference sequence).

The DNA of the CDR3 is TGTGCCAGCAGTGAAGTACAAGCAGGGTCCTACGAGCAGTACTTC. Its protein is CASSEVQAGSYEQYF. The chain recombines TRBV6-4 with TRBJ2-7, with TRBD1 as a possible D gene (5 bases). V was cut by 3 bases and J by 1 base, with 13 bases left in between. Germline-derived CDR1 and CDR2 are MRHNA and SNTAGT. CDR3 length equals 15 residues.

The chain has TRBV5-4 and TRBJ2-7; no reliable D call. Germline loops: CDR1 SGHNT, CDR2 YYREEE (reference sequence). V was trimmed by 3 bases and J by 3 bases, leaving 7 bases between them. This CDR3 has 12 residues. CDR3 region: CASSSPGYEQYF. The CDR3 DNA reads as TGTGCCAGCAGCTCACCGGGCTACGAGCAGTACTTC.

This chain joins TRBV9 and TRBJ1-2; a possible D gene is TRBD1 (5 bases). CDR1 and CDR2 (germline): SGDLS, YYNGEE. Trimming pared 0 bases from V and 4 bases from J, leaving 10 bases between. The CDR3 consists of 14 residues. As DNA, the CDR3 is TGTGCCAGCAGCGTAGATGGGACTTCCTATGGCTACACCTTC. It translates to CASSVDGTSYGYTF.

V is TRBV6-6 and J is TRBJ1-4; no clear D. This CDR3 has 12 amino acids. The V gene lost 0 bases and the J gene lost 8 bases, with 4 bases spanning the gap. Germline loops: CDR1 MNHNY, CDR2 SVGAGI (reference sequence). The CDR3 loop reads CASSYSEEKLFF. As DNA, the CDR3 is TGTGCCAGCAGTTACTCTGAGGAAAAACTGTTTTTT.

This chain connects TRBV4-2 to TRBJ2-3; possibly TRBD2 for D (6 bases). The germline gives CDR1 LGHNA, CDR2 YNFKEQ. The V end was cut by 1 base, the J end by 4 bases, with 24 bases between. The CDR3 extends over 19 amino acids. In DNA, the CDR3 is TGTGCCAGCAGCCAAGTGAGAGGATTTGGAGCGGGTGTAGCAGATACGCAGTATTTT. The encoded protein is CASSQVRGFGAGVADTQYF.

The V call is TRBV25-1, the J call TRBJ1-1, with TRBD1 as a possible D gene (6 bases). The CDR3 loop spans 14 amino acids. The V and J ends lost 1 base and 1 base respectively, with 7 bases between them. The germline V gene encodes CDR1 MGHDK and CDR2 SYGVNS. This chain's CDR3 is CASSEWGPNTEAFF. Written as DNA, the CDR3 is TGTGCCAGCAGTGAATGGGGGCCGAACACTGAAGCTTTCTTT.

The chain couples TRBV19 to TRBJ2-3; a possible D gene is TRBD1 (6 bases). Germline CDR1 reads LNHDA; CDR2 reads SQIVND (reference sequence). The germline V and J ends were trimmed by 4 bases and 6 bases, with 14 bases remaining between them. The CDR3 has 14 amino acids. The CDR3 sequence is CASSRGPASDTQYF. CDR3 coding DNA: TGTGCCAGTAGTAGGGGGCCCGCGTCGGATACGCAGTATTTT.

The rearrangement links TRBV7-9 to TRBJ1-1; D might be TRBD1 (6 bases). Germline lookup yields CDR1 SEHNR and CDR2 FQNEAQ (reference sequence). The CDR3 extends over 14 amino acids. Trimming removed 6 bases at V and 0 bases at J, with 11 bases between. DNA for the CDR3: TGTGCCAGCAGGCCGGACAGACTGAACACTGAAGCTTTCTTT. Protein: CASRPDRLNTEAFF.

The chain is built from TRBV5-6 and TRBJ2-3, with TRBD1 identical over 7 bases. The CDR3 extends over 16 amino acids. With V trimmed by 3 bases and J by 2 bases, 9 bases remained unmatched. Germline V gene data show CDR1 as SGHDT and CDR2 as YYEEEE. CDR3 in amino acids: CASSSAPGQNTDTQYF. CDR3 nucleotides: TGTGCCAGCAGCTCGGCACCGGGACAGAACACAGATACGCAGTATTTT.

CDR3 sequence (DNA): TGTGCCAGCAGCTTACCCCGAACCGAGGGAAACACCATATATTTT. Protein sequence: CASSLPRTEGNTIYF. This rearrangement joins TRBV7-9 to TRBJ1-3; unclear D gene. Germline values: CDR1 SEHNR, CDR2 FQNEAQ (reference sequence). The length of the CDR3 is 15 residues. Trimming removed 2 bases from V and 4 bases from J, with 12 bases in between. Based on the CDR3 plus reference TRBV7-9 and TRBJ1-3, the full variable domain is DTGVSQNPRHKITKRGQNVTFRCDPISEHNRLYWYRQTLGQGPEFLTYFQNEAQLEKSRLLSDRFSAERPKGSFSTLEIQRTEQGDSAMYLCASSLPRTEGNTIYFGEGSWLTVV.

The CDR3 DNA follows: TGCGCCAGCAGGGACGGGAGGGTGTATGGTGAGCAGTACTTC. Translated: CASRDGRVYGEQYF. The chain carries TRBV10-2 and TRBJ2-7, with 8 bases aligning to TRBD2. Trimming took 6 bases from V and 7 from J; bases not matched to a gene: 11. CDR1 WSHSY and CDR2 SAAADI come from the germline V gene. The CDR3 covers 14 residues.

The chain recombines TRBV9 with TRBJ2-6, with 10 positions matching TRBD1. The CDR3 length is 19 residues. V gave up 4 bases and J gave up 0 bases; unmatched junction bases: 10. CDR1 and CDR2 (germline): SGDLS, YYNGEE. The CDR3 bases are TGTGCCAGCAGCATGCACCGGGACAGGGGTGACTCTGGGGCCAACGTCCTGACTTTC. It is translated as CASSMHRDRGDSGANVLTF. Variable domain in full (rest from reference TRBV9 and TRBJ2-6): DSGVTQTPKHLITATGQRVTLRCSPRSGDLSVYWYQQSLDQGLQFLIQYYNGEERAKGNILERFSAQQFPDLHSELNLSSLELGDSALYFCASSMHRDRGDSGANVLTFGAGSRLTVL.

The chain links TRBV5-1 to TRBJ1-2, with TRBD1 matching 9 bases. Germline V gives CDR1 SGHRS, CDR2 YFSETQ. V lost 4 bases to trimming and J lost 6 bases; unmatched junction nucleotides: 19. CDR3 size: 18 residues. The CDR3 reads CASSIARTGAPLIDGYTF. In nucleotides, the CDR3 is TGCGCCAGCAGCATTGCTCGGACAGGGGCCCCCTTGATTGATGGCTACACCTTC.